The 7 T cell receptor beta chains below were found in one sample sequenced in a study of immune characterization of retroperitoneal liposarcoma. TCRdb passed the PCR reads through MiXCR, listing each CDR3 protein once. The sample carries 9,500 to 14,000 distinct CDR3 sequences, about a quarter recorded once. Sequencing input: tumor tissue. These TCRs come from a female donor with retroperitoneal liposarcoma.

This clonotype qualifies as medium-sized. The J gene is TRBJ2-1, the V gene TRBV7-2; 10 nucleotides line up with TRBD2. Germline V CDR1 and CDR2: SGHTA, FQGNSA. The CDR3 runs 18 residues. With V trimmed by 0 bases and J by 10 bases, 15 bases remained unmatched. The DNA of the CDR3 is TGTGCCAGCAGCTTAGCTTCTAGCGGGAGTTCCTACTCCTACGAGCAGTTCTTC. It encodes CASSLASSGSSYSYEQFF.

This chain joins TRBV10-2 and TRBJ1-2, with D possibly matching TRBD1 (5 bases). The CDR3 contains 13 residues. Trimming shortened V by 6 bases and J by 3 bases, and 11 bases separated the two germline ends. Germline loops: CDR1 WSHSY, CDR2 SAAADI. CDR3 region: CASRSDRDYGYTF. CDR3 coding DNA: TGCGCCAGCAGATCCGACAGAGACTATGGCTACACCTTC.

This clonotype occurred many times. This chain joins TRBV7-2 and TRBJ2-1; 10 bases fit TRBD2. Germline CDR1 reads SGHTA; CDR2 reads FQGNSA. The V segment lost 2 bases and the J segment 13 bases; nucleotides outside the gene matches: 14. CDR3 length: 16 residues. The CDR3 region has the DNA TGTGCCAGCAGCTTACGAACTAGCGGGATGGGTGAGACCCAGTTCTTC. Translation gives CASSLRTSGMGETQFF.

This clonotype was detected only once. The rearrangement joins TRBV6-2 or TRBV6-3 to TRBJ2-3, with D unresolved. Germline CDR1 is MNHEY and CDR2 is SVGEGT. V was pared by 5 bases and J by 2 bases, with 17 bases between. There are 16 residues in the CDR3. CDR3 DNA sequence: TGTGCCAGCAGTGGCGGACGCCGAAGCTTCACAGATACGCAGTATTTT. Its translation: CASSGGRRSFTDTQYF.

This sequence joins TRBV7-9 and TRBJ2-1; D possibly corresponds to TRBD2 (6 bases). Trimming removed 1 base from V and 6 bases from J, with 10 bases in between. Per germline, CDR1 SEHNR and CDR2 FQNEAQ (reference sequence). The CDR3 contains 14 residues. CDR3 residues: CASSLVGGGNEQFF. CDR3 nucleotide sequence: TGTGCCAGCAGCTTAGTCGGGGGAGGCAATGAGCAGTTCTTC.

This chain connects TRBV11-3 to TRBJ2-1, with 8 positions matching TRBD2. From germline, CDR1 is SGHNT and CDR2 YENEEA. The CDR3 totals 14 residues. Trimming removed 5 bases from V and 10 bases from J; junction bases left unmatched: 10. CDR3 in DNA: TGTGCCAGCAGCATTCCGGGAGGGAACTACGAGCAGTTCTTC. It codes for CASSIPGGNYEQFF.

This clonotype is classed as medium-sized. V usage is TRBV7-2 and J usage is TRBJ1-5, with D possibly matching TRBD1 (6 bases). CDR1 and CDR2 from the germline V gene are SGHTA and FQGNSA. This CDR3 has 15 amino acids. V was clipped by 5 bases and J by 4 bases, with 15 bases between them. The CDR3 sequence is CASSPWGGANQPQHF. The CDR3, as DNA: TGTGCCAGCAGCCCGTGGGGGGGCGCAAATCAGCCCCAGCATTTT.